This T cell receptor (beta chain) comes out of a study of blood T cell repertoires in COVID-19. This clone has more than one count but fewer than ten. The CDR3 extends over 15 amino acids. Germline V CDR1 and CDR2: LNHDA, SQIVND (reference sequence). J gave up 2 bases and V 4 bases, and 4 bases lay outside the gene matches. TCRdb's copy holds only in-frame clones and misses some; the assay was immunoSEQ multiplex PCR. The sample has about 60,000 clones, roughly 90% seen once; the top ten hold around 9.1%. V is TRBV19 and J is TRBJ1-5; TRBD1 matches at 8 bases. Specimen: peripheral blood. The TCR originated in a human donor with acute or convalescent COVID-19. The donor label of this sample is uncertain. CDR3 nucleotides: TGTGCCAGTAGTACGCCAGGGGGCGGCAATCAGCCCCAGCATTTT. Protein sequence: CASSTPGGGNQPQHF.